The 27 T cell receptor beta chains below come from one sample, sequenced in a study of CD8+ T cells in alopecia areata. RNA extraction was followed by reverse transcription into cDNA, which acted as the sequencing template. Produced via immunoSEQ multiplex PCR; TCRdb's table is partial and in-frame only. The repertoire includes approximately 280,000 clones, 58% of them detected once, and approximately 1.7% sits in the top ten. The treatment here: oral pan-JAK inhibitor, 5-10 mg twice daily. The sequencing used CD4+ T cells sorted from blood, collected at week 24, from a patient treated with tofacitinib. All receptors derive from a human donor with alopecia areata.

This chain links TRBV5-1 with TRBJ2-5; 7 positions agree with TRBD1. This CDR3 has 16 residues. V was pared by 4 bases and J by 0 bases, with 9 bases of the junction left unmatched. Germline CDR1 and CDR2: SGHRS and YFSETQ. Written as DNA, the CDR3 is TGCGCCAGCAGCATCGGGTGGGGACAGTACCAAGAGACCCAGTACTTC. Translating gives CASSIGWGQYQETQYF. Based on the CDR3 plus reference TRBV5-1 and TRBJ2-5, the full variable domain is KAGVTQTPRYLIKTRGQQVTLSCSPISGHRSVSWYQQTPGQGLQFLFEYFSETQRNKGNFPGRFSGRQFSNSRSEMNVSTLELGDSALYLCASSIGWGQYQETQYFGPGTRLLVL.

This chain joins TRBV4-2 and TRBJ1-2, with D possibly being TRBD1 (6 bases). V was trimmed by 2 bases and J by 4 bases, leaving 8 bases between them. CDR1 and CDR2 from the germline V gene are LGHNA and YNFKEQ. The CDR3 sequence is 13 residues long. CDR3 sequence (DNA): TGTGCCAGCAGCCAAACAGGGATCTATGGCTACACCTTC. Translated, it gives CASSQTGIYGYTF.

This chain connects TRBV4-1 to TRBJ1-6, with D perhaps TRBD1 (6 bases). Trimming took off 0 bases at V and 8 bases at J, with 8 bases between the two ends. This CDR3 contains 14 residues. Germline V lookup: CDR1 MGHRA, CDR2 YSYEKL. The CDR3 sequence is CASSQDRGHSPLHF. The CDR3 nucleotides are TGCGCCAGCAGCCAAGACAGGGGTCATTCACCCCTCCACTTT.

The CDR3 sequence: CSATSGGGKDTQYF. The CDR3 nucleotides read TGCAGCGCGACTAGCGGGGGCGGGAAGGATACGCAGTATTTT. This rearrangement joins TRBV29-1 to TRBJ2-3; 12 bases agree with TRBD2. The length of the CDR3 is 14 residues. Germline V gene data show CDR1 as SQVTM and CDR2 as ANQGSEA. Losses at the gene ends were 7 bases for V and 6 bases for J; bases not matched to a gene: 8.

There are a few counts of this clone. The chain combines TRBV2 with TRBJ2-5, with 10 bases matching TRBD2. Germline lookup yields CDR1 SNHLY and CDR2 FYNNEI. V trimming: 2 bases; J trimming: 1 base; junction bases outside the gene matches: 1. This CDR3 has 15 amino acids. The CDR3 loop reads CASSELAGAQETQYF. The CDR3 nucleotides read TGTGCCAGCAGTGAACTAGCGGGGGCCCAAGAGACCCAGTACTTC.

The J gene is TRBJ1-1, the V gene TRBV5-4, with D tentatively TRBD1 (5 bases). This CDR3 comprises 14 residues. The V and J ends lost 0 bases and 6 bases respectively, with 12 bases between them. The V gene's germline CDR1 is SGHNT and CDR2 YYREEE (reference sequence). In DNA, the CDR3 is TGTGCCAGCAGCTTGGATCAGGGATTCGCTGAAGCTTTCTTT. It translates to CASSLDQGFAEAFF.

This clone was found a few times. The rearrangement links TRBV11-1 to TRBJ2-5; D is unclear. In germline, CDR1 is SGHAT, CDR2 FQDESV (reference sequence). This CDR3 has 13 amino acids. V was trimmed by 3 bases and J by 1 base, leaving 6 bases between them. The CDR3 sequence: CASSFGLQETQYF. The CDR3 DNA reads as TGTGCCAGCAGCTTCGGGCTCCAAGAGACCCAGTACTTC.

The rearrangement joins TRBV6-5 to TRBJ2-2, with TRBD1 identical over 11 bases. The ends lost 7 bases at V and 7 bases at J; junction bases unmatched: 8. This CDR3 has 15 amino acids. From germline, CDR1 is MNHEY and CDR2 SVGAGI. In DNA form, the CDR3 reads TGTGCCAGCACCCACTGGACAGGGGGCGGCGGGGAGCTGTTTTTT. It yields the protein CASTHWTGGGGELFF.

The V gene is TRBV5-6, the J gene TRBJ2-7; D gene unclear. CDR3 size: 12 residues. CDR1 is SGHDT and CDR2 is YYEEEE in the germline V gene. V was clipped by 0 bases and J by 4 bases, with 5 bases between them. The CDR3, as DNA: TGTGCCAGCAGCTTGGGGGGATACGAGCAGTACTTC. Amino acid sequence: CASSLGGYEQYF.

This clone was seen only a few times. V gene TRBV19 combines with J gene TRBJ2-1; the D is unclear. V gave up 1 base and J gave up 0 bases, with 16 bases separating them. Germline CDR1 reads LNHDA; CDR2 reads SQIVND (reference sequence). The CDR3 has 18 residues. CDR3 DNA: TGTGCCAGTAGTATAGGCGCCATAGGGAAACGCTCCTACAATGAGCAGTTCTTC. Its translation is CASSIGAIGKRSYNEQFF. Complete variable domain (other parts from reference TRBV19 and TRBJ2-1): DGGITQSPKYLFRKEGQNVTLSCEQNLNHDAMYWYRQDPGQGLRLIYYSQIVNDFQKGDIAEGYSVSREKKESFPLTVTSAQKNPTAFYLCASSIGAIGKRSYNEQFFGPGTRLTVL.

The rearrangement uses TRBV9 and TRBJ2-5; no clear D gene. Germline V gives CDR1 SGDLS, CDR2 YYNGEE. The CDR3 consists of 14 residues. V lost 1 base, J lost 5 bases, and 12 bases lay in between. The DNA of the CDR3 is TGTGCCAGCAGCGTACTCCCGTCGCGGGAGACCCAGTACTTC. It translates to CASSVLPSRETQYF.

The chain joins TRBV4-1 to TRBJ2-7; D may be TRBD1 or TRBD2 (5 bases each). The germline gives CDR1 MGHRA, CDR2 YSYEKL. This CDR3 contains 15 residues. V was pared by 1 base and J by 0 bases, with 10 bases between. The CDR3 DNA is TGCGCCAGCAGCCAAGCTGGGACCATCTCCTACGAGCAGTACTTC. It translates to CASSQAGTISYEQYF.

V gene TRBV10-2 combines with J gene TRBJ2-3; either TRBD1 or TRBD2 may fit D (5 bases each). The V end lost 0 bases, the J end lost 9 bases, and 16 bases lay between the germline ends. This CDR3 comprises 15 residues. Germline V gene data show CDR1 as WSHSY and CDR2 as SAAADI. Here the CDR3 reads CASSESRGSGTTQYF. CDR3 DNA: TGCGCCAGCAGTGAGTCTCGAGGTTCGGGGACCACGCAGTATTTT.

There are a few counts of this clone. The gene calls are TRBV18 and TRBJ1-2, with unresolved D. This CDR3 comprises 15 residues. The germline gives CDR1 KGHSH, CDR2 LQKENI. V lost 1 base and J 4 bases, leaving 13 bases between the germline ends. The CDR3 sequence is CASSPRYEVPYGYTF. The CDR3 DNA sequence: TGTGCCAGCTCACCACGGTACGAGGTCCCCTATGGCTACACCTTC.

This chain joins TRBV4-1 and TRBJ2-5; 13 bases are shared with TRBD2. There are 16 residues in the CDR3. Germline V gene data show CDR1 as MGHRA and CDR2 as YSYEKL. Unmatched junction bases numbered 2, after V lost 3 bases and J lost 1 base. The CDR3 spells CASSHRLAGGQETQYF. CDR3 nucleotide sequence: TGCGCCAGCAGCCACAGACTAGCGGGGGGCCAAGAGACCCAGTACTTC.

The V and J genes are TRBV7-9 and TRBJ2-1, with 8 bases identical to TRBD2. CDR3 length equals 15 residues. The V segment lost 8 bases and the J segment 2 bases; nucleotides outside the gene matches: 8. CDR1 and CDR2 (germline): SEHNR, FQNEAQ (reference sequence). The CDR3 DNA reads TGTGCCAGCGCTCCTATCGGGGGGGCCTACAATGAGCAGTTCTTC. This sequence encodes CASAPIGGAYNEQFF.

The rearrangement joins TRBV7-2 to TRBJ2-3, with D maybe TRBD2 (5 bases). The germline V gene has CDR1 SGHTA and CDR2 FQGNSA. This CDR3 spans 14 amino acids. Trimming removed 5 bases at V and 1 base at J, with 10 bases between. This CDR3 reads CASSPRTGTDTQYF. As DNA, the CDR3 is TGTGCCAGCAGCCCGCGGACTGGCACAGATACGCAGTATTTT.

This clone was recorded a few times. Other nucleotide sequences in the sample specify the same CDR3. The CDR3 reads CASSLDGQNYGYTF. The DNA for the CDR3 is TGCGCCAGCAGCTTGGATGGACAGAACTATGGCTACACCTTC. The chain couples TRBV5-1 to TRBJ1-2; TRBD1 might be the D (6 bases). CDR3 length: 14 residues. The germline V gene encodes CDR1 SGHRS and CDR2 YFSETQ. V was trimmed by 0 bases and J by 2 bases, leaving 8 bases between them.

To note about this clone: A read error may be the cause here, since a much bigger clone is one base away. V is TRBV7-9 and J is TRBJ2-5, with no clear D. Germline CDR1 and CDR2: SEHNR and FQNEAQ (reference sequence). The CDR3 totals 10 residues. Between the trimmed V and J ends, which lost 5 bases and 4 bases, there was a span of 2 bases. CDR3 sequence reads: CASSRETQYF. CDR3 DNA sequence: TGTGCCAGCAGCCGAGAGACCCAGTACTTC. The complete variable domain, with remaining parts taken from reference TRBV7-9 and TRBJ2-5, reads DTGVSQNPRHKITKRGQNVTFRCDPISEHNRLYWYRQTLGQGPEFLTYFQNEAQLEKSRLLSDRFSAERPKGSFSTLEIQRTEQGDSAMYLCASSRETQYFGPGTRLLVL.

The CDR3: CASSFMGREQYF. CDR3 sequence (DNA): TGTGCCAGCAGTTTTATGGGACGCGAGCAGTACTTC. The chain is built from TRBV27 and TRBJ2-5, with D perhaps matching TRBD1 or TRBD2 (5 bases each). The J call could be wrong; TRBJ2-7 is a better fit for the DNA end. Germline CDR1 is MNHEY and CDR2 is SMNVEV (reference sequence). This CDR3 region has 12 residues.

V is TRBV13 and J is TRBJ2-5, with D perhaps matching TRBD2 (5 bases). The CDR3 has 15 amino acids. The V gene's germline CDR1 is PRHDT and CDR2 FYEKMQ (reference sequence). V was clipped by 6 bases and J by 5 bases, with 19 bases between them. The CDR3 nucleotides are TGTGCCAGCAGGTCTAGTGGGCTAGCAGCGGAGACCCAGTACTTC. Its translation: CASRSSGLAAETQYF. The full variable domain, completed using reference TRBV13 and TRBJ2-5, is AAGVIQSPRHLIKEKRETATLKCYPIPRHDTVYWYQQGPGQDPQFLISFYEKMQSDKGSIPDRFSAQQFSDYHSELNMSSLELGDSALYFCASRSSGLAAETQYFGPGTRLLVL.

The rearrangement links TRBV4-3 to TRBJ2-3, with 9 positions matching TRBD1. This CDR3 comprises 17 residues. The V segment lost 0 bases and the J segment 6 bases; nucleotides outside the gene matches: 10. From germline, CDR1 is LGHNA and CDR2 YSLEER. The CDR3 protein is CASSQDFGTGILDTQYF. The CDR3 DNA reads as TGCGCCAGCAGCCAAGATTTCGGGACAGGGATTTTGGATACGCAGTATTTT.

The genes are TRBV7-8 and TRBJ1-2, with D tentatively TRBD1 (5 bases). V was cut by 5 bases and J by 0 bases, with 13 bases left in between. The CDR3 extends over 15 amino acids. The germline gives CDR1 SGHVS, CDR2 FQNEAQ. CDR3 DNA sequence: TGTGCCAGCAGCCTAAGGACACCAACTAACTATGGCTACACCTTC. This sequence encodes CASSLRTPTNYGYTF.

The V gene is TRBV7-9, the J gene TRBJ2-1, with D perhaps being TRBD1 or TRBD2 (6 bases each). The V and J ends lost 5 bases and 2 bases respectively, with 16 bases between them. In germline, CDR1 is SEHNR, CDR2 FQNEAQ (reference sequence). The CDR3 contains 16 residues. The chain's CDR3 is CASSPTTGGTYNEQFF. The DNA of the CDR3 is TGTGCCAGCAGCCCGACGACAGGAGGGACCTACAATGAGCAGTTCTTC.

This clone turned up a few times. The chain joins TRBV19 to TRBJ2-2, with 7 bases aligning to TRBD1. Germline assignment: CDR1 LNHDA and CDR2 SQIVND (reference sequence). After removal of 6 bases from V and 4 bases from J, the junction contained 8 bases not matched to a gene. The CDR3 is made up of 15 amino acids. CDR3 sequence reads: CASRQTGMGTGELFF. The CDR3 region has the DNA TGTGCCAGTAGACAGACAGGGATGGGCACCGGGGAGCTGTTTTTT.

The chain recombines TRBV30 with TRBJ2-3; D unresolved. V lost 7 bases to trimming and J lost 1 base, with 6 bases between them. Germline values: CDR1 GTSNPN, CDR2 SVGIG (reference sequence). The CDR3 spans 11 residues. CDR3 region: CAFGGTDTQYF. For the CDR3, the DNA is TGTGCCTTTGGGGGCACAGATACGCAGTATTTT.

CDR3 coding DNA: TGCAGCGTTGAAGATACGGGGGCAACTGAAGCTTTCTTT. Translating it yields CSVEDTGATEAFF. The gene calls are TRBV29-1 and TRBJ1-1; tentatively, D is TRBD1 (6 bases). Trimming stripped 0 bases from V and 5 bases from J, with 10 bases between. The CDR3 has 13 amino acids. CDR1 and CDR2 from the germline V gene are SQVTM and ANQGSEA. The full variable domain, in which reference TRBV29-1 and TRBJ1-1 provide the parts outside the CDR3, is SAVISQKPSRDICQRGTSLTIQCQVDSQVTMMFWYRQQPGQSLTLIATANQGSEATYESGFVIDKFPISRPNLTFSTLTVSNMSPEDSSIYLCSVEDTGATEAFFGQGTRLTVV.